Below are 13 T cell receptor beta chains sequenced from a single sample in a study of T cells in women clearing cervical HPV infection. The assay was immunoSEQ multiplex PCR, and TCRdb's table has in-frame clones only and misses some. The table for this sample gives approximately 32,000 clones. The sequenced sample was blood buffy coat. The receptors shown here come from a woman between 18 and 69 years old with a cervical HPV16 infection that either progressed to CIN3+ or cleared (not recorded which).

Comment on this clone: The read halts 3 residues ahead of the CDR3 end, with the missing end drawn from the germline J gene. The chain joins TRBV19 to TRBJ1-1; D is unclear. The germline V gene encodes CDR1 LNHDA and CDR2 SQIVND (reference sequence). The CDR3 is made up of 13 amino acids. V was cut by 5 bases and J by 0 bases, with 7 bases left in between. CDR3 sequence reads: CASSLGLNTEAFF. CDR3 DNA (partial): TGTGCCAGTAGTCTTGGGCTGAACACTGAA.

As to this clone: The read terminates 3 residues before the CDR3 end, so the remaining end is supplied by the germline J gene. Distinct nucleotide sequences in the sample also encode this CDR3. This chain links TRBV11-3 with TRBJ2-3, with D perhaps TRBD2 (6 bases). Germline V CDR1 and CDR2: SGHNT, YENEEA. CDR3 size: 14 residues. Trimming removed 5 bases from V and 3 bases from J, with 12 bases in between. The CDR3 here is CASSLGGPTDTQYF. Incomplete CDR3 DNA: TGTGCCAGCAGCCTCGGGGGTCCGACAGATACG.

Comments on this clone: Read coverage stops 3 residues before the CDR3 terminus; the germline J gene supplies the remainder. The chain has TRBV7-8 and TRBJ2-2, with D tentatively TRBD1 (5 bases). The germline gives CDR1 SGHVS, CDR2 FQNEAQ. The CDR3 runs to 14 residues. CDR3 protein: CASSLRQSNEKLFF. The CDR3 DNA, read in part, is TGTGCCAGCAGCTTAAGACAGAGCAATGAAAAG.

Comment on this clone: The read terminates 3 residues ahead of where the CDR3 ends, so the germline J gene completes it. The V and J genes are TRBV6-2 or TRBV6-3 and TRBJ1-5, with a tentative D call TRBD1 (5 bases). V was shortened by 6 bases and J by 6 bases, with 12 bases between the two germline ends. Germline-derived CDR1 and CDR2 are MNHEY and SVGEGT. This CDR3 has 13 amino acids. CDR3 sequence: CASRGGVGQPQHF. The covered CDR3 bases are TGTGCCAGCAGGGGGGGGGTGGGTCAGCCC.

As concerns this clone: The observed sequence ends 3 residues before the CDR3 terminus, with the missing tail filled in from the germline J gene. This chain connects TRBV5-1 to TRBJ2-5; 9 positions agree with TRBD1. The germline gives CDR1 SGHRS, CDR2 YFSETQ. The CDR3 loop spans 15 amino acids. Losses at the gene ends were 4 bases for V and 5 bases for J; bases not matched to a gene: 9. CDR3 sequence reads: CASSPNRGQWETQYF. Partial CDR3 DNA: TGCGCCAGCAGCCCCAACAGGGGGCAGTGGGAGACC.

Comment on this clone: The CDR3 end falls 3 residues outside the read, so it is completed with the germline J gene. The gene calls are TRBV6-2 or TRBV6-3 and TRBJ2-4, with D possibly matching TRBD1 (5 bases). The germline V gene has CDR1 MNHEY and CDR2 SVGEGT. This CDR3 spans 10 amino acids. CDR3 DNA (partial): TGTGCCAGCAGTCAGGGCGGT. It encodes CASSQGG. The CDR3 in its entirety is CASSQGGQYF.

Concerning this clone: The read halts 3 residues ahead of the CDR3 end, with the missing end drawn from the germline J gene. This chain joins TRBV7-9 and TRBJ1-1; D is possibly TRBD1 (6 bases). Germline V gene sequence: CDR1 SEHNR, CDR2 FQNEAQ (reference sequence). The V end lost 9 bases, the J end lost 1 base, and 12 bases lay between the germline ends. The CDR3 totals 13 residues. The DNA read from the CDR3 is TGTGCCAGTCAACCGACAGGGAACACTGAA. It is translated as CASQPTGNTE. The entire CDR3 sequence reads CASQPTGNTEAFF.

Comments on this clone: The read comes to an end 3 residues before the CDR3 does, leaving the germline J gene to fill in the end. The rearrangement joins TRBV7-2 to TRBJ2-6; TRBD2 is a possible D gene (5 bases). This CDR3 contains 15 residues. V gave up 2 bases and J gave up 2 bases, with 7 bases separating them. Per the germline V gene, CDR1 is SGHTA and CDR2 is FQGNSA. The DNA read from the CDR3 is TGTGCCAGCAGCTTATCCGGGGCTGGGGCCAACGTC. Residues: CASSLSGAGANV. The entire CDR3 protein reads CASSLSGAGANVLTF.

Note on this clone: The CDR3 end is not reached by the read, which stops 3 residues before it; the germline J gene fills it in. The rearrangement joins TRBV2 to TRBJ1-5; 9 bases align to TRBD1. The CDR3 consists of 16 residues. Unmatched junction bases numbered 11, after V lost 5 bases and J lost 6 bases. Germline values: CDR1 SNHLY, CDR2 FYNNEI. The CDR3 loop reads CASSRTVQGAFQPQHF. The DNA read from the CDR3 is TGTGCCAGCAGTCGCACTGTACAGGGGGCGTTTCAGCCC.

For this clone: The CDR3 goes on 3 residues after the read ends, and that part is filled in from the germline J gene. The J gene is TRBJ2-2, the V gene TRBV5-1; the D gene is possibly TRBD1 (5 bases). The CDR3 has 14 residues. Germline V lookup: CDR1 SGHRS, CDR2 YFSETQ. Trimming took 7 bases from V and 4 from J, leaving 14 bases between them. The CDR3 bases that were read are TGCGCCAGCTCAAGGGGAAGCGCCACCGGGGAG. This gives the protein CASSRGSATGE. Given in full, the CDR3 is CASSRGSATGELFF.

A word on this clone: The read terminates 3 residues before the CDR3 end, so the remaining end is supplied by the germline J gene. The J gene is TRBJ2-3, the V gene TRBV6-1; 11 bases align to TRBD1. This CDR3 is built from 15 residues. The V gene's germline CDR1 is MNHNS and CDR2 SASEGT. V shed 4 bases and J 3 bases; nucleotides not matched to a gene: 3. The CDR3 reads CASSGDRGSTDTQYF. CDR3 bases read: TGTGCCAGCAGTGGGGACAGGGGGAGTACAGATACG.

As to this clone: Read sequence stops 3 residues before the CDR3 end, and the germline J gene provides the missing end. V is TRBV7-6 and J is TRBJ1-6; a possible D gene is TRBD1 (6 bases). The CDR3 covers 14 residues. CDR1 is SGHVS, CDR2 FNYEAQ, per germline. Trimming cost V 1 base and J 10 bases, with 11 bases left between them. The CDR3 protein is CASSLGRGRSPLHF. The CDR3 DNA, read in part, is TGTGCCAGCAGCTTAGGCAGGGGTCGCTCACCC.

With regard to this clone: The read terminates 3 residues ahead of where the CDR3 ends, so the germline J gene completes it. The chain recombines TRBV11-2 with TRBJ1-1; 7 bases match TRBD1. Germline V gives CDR1 SGHAT, CDR2 FQNNGV. The CDR3 extends over 14 amino acids. The V gene end was trimmed by 2 bases and the J gene end by 5 bases; junction bases not matched to a gene: 5. The part of the CDR3 DNA that was read is TGTGCCAGCAGCTTAACGCAGGGGGTAACTGAA. It specifies CASSLTQGVTE. The full CDR3 reads CASSLTQGVTEAFF.